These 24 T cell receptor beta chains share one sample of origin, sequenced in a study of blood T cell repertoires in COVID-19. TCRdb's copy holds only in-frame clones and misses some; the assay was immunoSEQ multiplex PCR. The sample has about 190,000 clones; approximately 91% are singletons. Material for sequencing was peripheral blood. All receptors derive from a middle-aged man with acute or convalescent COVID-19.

CDR3 bases: TGTGCCAGCAGCTTAGGGGTGGGGCGGCTTAGTGGCTACACCTTC. Translation: CASSLGVGRLSGYTF. This chain joins TRBV7-7 and TRBJ1-2; D is possibly TRBD1 (5 bases). The CDR3 consists of 15 residues. CDR1 is SSHAT, CDR2 FNYEAQ, per germline (reference sequence). Trimming removed 1 base at V and 7 bases at J, with 16 bases between.

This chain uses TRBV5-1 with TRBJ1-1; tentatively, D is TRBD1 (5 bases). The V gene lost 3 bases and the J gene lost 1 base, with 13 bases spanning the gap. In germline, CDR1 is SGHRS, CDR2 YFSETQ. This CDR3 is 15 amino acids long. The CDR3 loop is CASSSYARENTEAFF. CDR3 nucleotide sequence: TGCGCCAGCAGCTCTTACGCCAGGGAGAACACTGAAGCTTTCTTT. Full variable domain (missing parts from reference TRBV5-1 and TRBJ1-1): KAGVTQTPRYLIKTRGQQVTLSCSPISGHRSVSWYQQTPGQGLQFLFEYFSETQRNKGNFPGRFSGRQFSNSRSEMNVSTLELGDSALYLCASSSYARENTEAFFGQGTRLTVV.

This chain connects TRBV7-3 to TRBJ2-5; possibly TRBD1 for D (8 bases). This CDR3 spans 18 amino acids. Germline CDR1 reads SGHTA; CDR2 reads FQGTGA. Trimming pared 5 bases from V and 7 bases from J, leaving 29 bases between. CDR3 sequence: CASSPLGPGTGGRATQYF. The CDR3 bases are TGTGCCAGCAGCCCACTGGGTCCCGGGACAGGAGGGAGGGCGACCCAGTACTTC. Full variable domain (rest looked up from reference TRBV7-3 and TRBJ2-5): GAGVSQTPSNKVTEKGKYVELRCDPISGHTALYWYRQSLGQGPEFLIYFQGTGAADDSGLPNDRFFAVRPEGSVSTLKIQRTERGDSAVYLCASSPLGPGTGGRATQYFGPGTRLLVL.

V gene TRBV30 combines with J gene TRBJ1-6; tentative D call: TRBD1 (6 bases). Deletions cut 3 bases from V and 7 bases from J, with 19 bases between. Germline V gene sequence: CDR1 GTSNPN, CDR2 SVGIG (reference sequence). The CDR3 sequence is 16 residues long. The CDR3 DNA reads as TGTGCCTGGAGCAGCCCGGGACAACTCGTCAATTCACCCCTCCACTTT. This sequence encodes CAWSSPGQLVNSPLHF. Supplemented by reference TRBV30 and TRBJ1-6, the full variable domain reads SQTIHQWPATLVQPVGSPLSLECTVEGTSNPNLYWYRQAAGRGLQLLFYSVGIGQISSEVPQNLSASRPQDRQFILSSKKLLLSDSGFYLCAWSSPGQLVNSPLHFGNGTRLTVT.

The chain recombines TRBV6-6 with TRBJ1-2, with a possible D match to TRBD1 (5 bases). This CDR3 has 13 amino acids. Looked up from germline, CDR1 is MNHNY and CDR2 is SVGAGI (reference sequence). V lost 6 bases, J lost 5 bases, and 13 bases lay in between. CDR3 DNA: TGTGCCAGCAGCCCTACAGGCGATTATGGCTACACCTTC. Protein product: CASSPTGDYGYTF.

Here the CDR3 DNA reads TGTGCCAGCAGTTATTCACCAAGCGGGATCGACAGAAACTATGGCTACACCTTC. As protein: CASSYSPSGIDRNYGYTF. V is TRBV6-2 or TRBV6-3 and J is TRBJ1-2; the D gene is possibly TRBD1 (5 bases). The CDR3 runs to 18 residues. Germline CDR1 reads MNHEY; CDR2 reads SVGEGT. Trimming took off 3 bases at V and 2 bases at J, with 22 bases between the two ends.

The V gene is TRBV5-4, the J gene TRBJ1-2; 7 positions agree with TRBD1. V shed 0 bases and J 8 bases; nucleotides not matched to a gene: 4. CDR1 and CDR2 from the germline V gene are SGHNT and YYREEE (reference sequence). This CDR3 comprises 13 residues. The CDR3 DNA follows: TGTGCCAGCAGCTTGGACAGGGGACCAGGCTACACCTTC. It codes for CASSLDRGPGYTF.

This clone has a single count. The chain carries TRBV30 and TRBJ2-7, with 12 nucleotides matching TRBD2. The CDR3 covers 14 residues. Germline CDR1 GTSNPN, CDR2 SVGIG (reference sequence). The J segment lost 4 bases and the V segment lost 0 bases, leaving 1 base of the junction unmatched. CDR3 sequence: CAWSVLAGGYEQYF. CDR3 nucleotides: TGTGCCTGGAGTGTACTAGCGGGGGGATACGAGCAGTACTTC.

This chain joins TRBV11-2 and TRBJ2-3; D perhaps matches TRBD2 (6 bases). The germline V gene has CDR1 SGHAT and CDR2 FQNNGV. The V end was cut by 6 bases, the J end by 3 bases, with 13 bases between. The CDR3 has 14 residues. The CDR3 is CASSSPSATDTQYF. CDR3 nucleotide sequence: TGTGCCAGCAGTTCGCCTAGCGCTACAGATACGCAGTATTTT.

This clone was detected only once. CDR3: CASRGQWDEKLFF. CDR3 DNA: TGTGCCAGCAGGGGACAGTGGGATGAAAAACTGTTTTTT. V usage is TRBV12-3 or TRBV12-4 and J usage is TRBJ1-4; 7 nucleotides align to TRBD1. This CDR3 comprises 13 residues. V trimming: 6 bases; J trimming: 6 bases; junction bases outside the gene matches: 4.

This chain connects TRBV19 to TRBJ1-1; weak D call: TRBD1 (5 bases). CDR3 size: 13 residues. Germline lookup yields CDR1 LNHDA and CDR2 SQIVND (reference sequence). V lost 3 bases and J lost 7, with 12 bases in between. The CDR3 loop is CASSIRQGGEAFF. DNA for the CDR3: TGTGCCAGTAGTATTAGGCAGGGAGGTGAAGCTTTCTTT.

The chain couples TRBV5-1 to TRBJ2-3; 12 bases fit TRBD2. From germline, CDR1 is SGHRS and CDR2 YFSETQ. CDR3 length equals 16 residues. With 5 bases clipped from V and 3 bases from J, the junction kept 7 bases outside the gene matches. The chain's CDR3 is CASSLLAGGQTDTQYF. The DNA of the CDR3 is TGCGCCAGCAGTCTTCTAGCGGGGGGGCAGACAGATACGCAGTATTTT.

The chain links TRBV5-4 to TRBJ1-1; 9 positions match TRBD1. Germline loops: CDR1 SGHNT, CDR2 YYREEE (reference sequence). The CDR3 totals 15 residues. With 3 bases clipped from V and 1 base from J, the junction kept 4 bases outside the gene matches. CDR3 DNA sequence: TGTGCCAGCAGCTCCCCGGGACAGGGGAACACTGAAGCTTTCTTT. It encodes CASSSPGQGNTEAFF.

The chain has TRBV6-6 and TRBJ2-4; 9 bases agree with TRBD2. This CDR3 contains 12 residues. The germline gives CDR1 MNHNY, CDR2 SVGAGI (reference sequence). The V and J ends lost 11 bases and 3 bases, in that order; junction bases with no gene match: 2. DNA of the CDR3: TGTGCCGGCGGGGGGGGCAAAAACATTCAGTACTTC. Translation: CAGGGGKNIQYF.

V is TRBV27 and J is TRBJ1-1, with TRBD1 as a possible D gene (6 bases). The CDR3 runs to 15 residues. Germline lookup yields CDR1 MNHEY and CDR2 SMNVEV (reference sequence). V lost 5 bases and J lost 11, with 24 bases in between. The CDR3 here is CASSPSTAGASQAFF. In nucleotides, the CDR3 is TGTGCCAGCAGTCCTTCCACCGCAGGGGCTAGTCAGGCTTTCTTT.

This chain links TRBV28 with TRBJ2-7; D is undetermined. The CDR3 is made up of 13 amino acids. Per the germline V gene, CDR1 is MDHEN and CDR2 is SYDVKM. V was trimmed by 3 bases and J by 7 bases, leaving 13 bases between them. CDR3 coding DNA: TGTGCCAGCAGTTTGGAGTCTTGGCAGGAGCAGTACTTC. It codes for CASSLESWQEQYF.

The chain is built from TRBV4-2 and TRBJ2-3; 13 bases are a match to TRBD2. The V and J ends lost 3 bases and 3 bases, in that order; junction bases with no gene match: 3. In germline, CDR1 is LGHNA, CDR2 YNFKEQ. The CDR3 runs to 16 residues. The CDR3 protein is CASSHSTSGGTDTQYF. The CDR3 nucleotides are TGTGCCAGCAGCCACTCGACTAGCGGGGGGACAGATACGCAGTATTTT.

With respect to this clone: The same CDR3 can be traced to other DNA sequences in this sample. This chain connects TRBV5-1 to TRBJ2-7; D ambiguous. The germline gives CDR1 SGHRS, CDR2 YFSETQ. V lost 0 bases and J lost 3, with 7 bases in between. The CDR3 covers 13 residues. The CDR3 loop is CASSLDGSYEQYF. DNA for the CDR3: TGCGCCAGCAGCTTGGACGGTAGCTACGAGCAGTACTTC. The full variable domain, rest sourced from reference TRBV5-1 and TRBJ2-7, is KAGVTQTPRYLIKTRGQQVTLSCSPISGHRSVSWYQQTPGQGLQFLFEYFSETQRNKGNFPGRFSGRQFSNSRSEMNVSTLELGDSALYLCASSLDGSYEQYFGPGTRLTVT.

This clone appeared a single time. DNA of the CDR3: TGTGCCAGCAGTTTATGGGGGGGAAATAGCAATCAGCCCCAGCATTTT. Protein sequence: CASSLWGGNSNQPQHF. This sequence joins TRBV28 and TRBJ1-5; a weak D match, TRBD1 (5 bases). V was clipped by 0 bases and J by 0 bases, with 9 bases between them. The germline gives CDR1 MDHEN, CDR2 SYDVKM. This CDR3 has 16 amino acids.

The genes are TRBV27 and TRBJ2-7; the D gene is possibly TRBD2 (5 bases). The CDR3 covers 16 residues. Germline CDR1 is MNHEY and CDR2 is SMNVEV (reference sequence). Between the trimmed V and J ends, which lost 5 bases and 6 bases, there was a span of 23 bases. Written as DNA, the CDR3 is TGTGCCAGCAGTCTTATGGGTGGAGGACTCTCGCGCGAGCAGTACTTC. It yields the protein CASSLMGGGLSREQYF.

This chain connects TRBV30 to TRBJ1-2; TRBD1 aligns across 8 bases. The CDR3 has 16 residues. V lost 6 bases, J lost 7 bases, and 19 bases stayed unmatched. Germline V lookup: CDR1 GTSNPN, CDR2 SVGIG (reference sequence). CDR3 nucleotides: TGTGCCTGTGAGGTTGGGACAGGCCGTCTATGGGGTGGCTACACCTTC. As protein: CACEVGTGRLWGGYTF. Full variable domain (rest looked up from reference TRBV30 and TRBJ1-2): SQTIHQWPATLVQPVGSPLSLECTVEGTSNPNLYWYRQAAGRGLQLLFYSVGIGQISSEVPQNLSASRPQDRQFILSSKKLLLSDSGFYLCACEVGTGRLWGGYTFGSGTRLTVV.

The CDR3 protein is CASSVAPGLDFSGELFF. CDR3 bases: TGTGCCAGCAGCGTAGCCCCGGGACTAGATTTCTCCGGGGAGCTGTTTTTT. J is TRBJ2-2 and V is TRBV9; 8 bases align to TRBD2. The CDR3 loop spans 17 amino acids. Germline V gene lookup returns CDR1 SGDLS and CDR2 YYNGEE. V lost 0 bases to trimming and J lost 6 bases; unmatched junction nucleotides: 10.

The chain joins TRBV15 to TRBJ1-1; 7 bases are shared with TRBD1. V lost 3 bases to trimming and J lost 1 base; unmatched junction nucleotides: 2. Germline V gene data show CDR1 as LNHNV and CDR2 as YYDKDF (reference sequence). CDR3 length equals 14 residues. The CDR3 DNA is TGTGCCACCAGCAGGGGACAGCCGAACACTGAAGCTTTCTTT. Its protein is CATSRGQPNTEAFF.

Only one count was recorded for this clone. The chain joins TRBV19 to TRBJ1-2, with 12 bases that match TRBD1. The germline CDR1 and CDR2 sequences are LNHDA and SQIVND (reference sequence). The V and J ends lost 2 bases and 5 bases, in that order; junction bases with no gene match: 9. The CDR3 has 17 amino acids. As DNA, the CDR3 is TGTGCCAGTAGTATAATGCCTGGGACAGGGGGCGGATATGGCTACACCTTC. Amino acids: CASSIMPGTGGGYGYTF.